The subject of this entry is one TCR beta chain. The source of the sample is a study of blood T cell repertoires in COVID-19. Study-level information: COVID-19 samples, acute and convalescent, were from the United States, Italy and Spain.

One Seattle source followed patients from active infection through their disease course. Under the authors' procedure: Nucleated cell counts were estimated from reference gene primer amplification. Some clones are missing from TCRdb's copy, which holds only in-frame ones; the method was immunoSEQ multiplex PCR. The V and J calls and clone size are taken from that table; D and trimming were inferred from the DNA. The sample includes some 140,000 clones, around 82% of them seen just once. The source is a man aged 60 to 75 with COVID-19, enrolled during active disease. The source material was peripheral blood.

CDR3 in amino acids: CASSPGQGESVAEAFF. The CDR3 DNA is TGTGCCAGCAGCCCGGGACAGGGGGAGTCGGTCGCTGAAGCTTTCTTT. The chain recombines TRBV7-8 with TRBJ1-1; 11 positions match TRBD1. The CDR3 contains 16 residues. The V gene end was trimmed by 5 bases and the J gene end by 6 bases; junction bases not matched to a gene: 11. Germline V CDR1 and CDR2: SGHVS, FQNEAQ.